The 22 T cell receptor beta chains reported below all come from one sample, sequenced in a study of T cell responses to AZD1222 COVID-19 vaccine. The repertoire was sequenced with immunoSEQ multiplex PCR; TCRdb's copy has only in-frame clones and lacks some. The data contain 120,000 or so clones, over 85% of them seen just once; the ten biggest clones take up less than 2.5%. The sample consisted of peripheral blood, taken 28 days after the second AZD1222 dose. The receptors derive from an adult who received the AZD1222 COVID-19 vaccine.

The chain joins TRBV5-4 to TRBJ2-2; D might be TRBD2 (5 bases). This CDR3 spans 15 amino acids. Germline CDR1 is SGHNT and CDR2 is YYREEE (reference sequence). V gave up 3 bases and J gave up 4 bases, with 13 bases separating them. CDR3 nucleotides: TGTGCCAGCAGCTCGGACCCGCGGGCCACCGGGGAGCTGTTTTTT. It translates to CASSSDPRATGELFF.

The J gene is TRBJ1-2, the V gene TRBV2; possibly TRBD1 for D (5 bases). This CDR3 is 14 amino acids long. V was pared by 8 bases and J by 3 bases, with 16 bases between. In germline, CDR1 is SNHLY, CDR2 FYNNEI. The CDR3 DNA reads as TGTGCCAGCCTACAGGACACCGATGACTATGGCTACACCTTC. Its protein is CASLQDTDDYGYTF.

CDR3 sequence reads: CASERRTTSYEQYF. CDR3 nucleotides: TGTGCCAGCGAGAGGAGGACCACTTCCTACGAGCAGTACTTC. The chain employs TRBV6-5 and TRBJ2-7; D possibly corresponds to TRBD2 (5 bases). Germline-derived CDR1 and CDR2 are MNHEY and SVGAGI. There are 14 residues in the CDR3. With 8 bases removed from V and 1 base from J, the gap between germline ends came to 15 bases.

The V and J genes are TRBV30 and TRBJ1-3; D possibly corresponds to TRBD1 (5 bases). Germline CDR1 GTSNPN, CDR2 SVGIG (reference sequence). CDR3 size: 12 residues. V lost 3 bases, J lost 2 bases, and 5 bases lay in between. The CDR3 reads CAWRGAGNTIYF. The CDR3 nucleotides are TGTGCCTGGAGGGGGGCTGGAAACACCATATATTTT.

This sequence joins TRBV7-6 and TRBJ2-1; 8 bases map to TRBD1. Germline CDR1 and CDR2: SGHVS and FNYEAQ. The V segment lost 2 bases and the J segment 5 bases; nucleotides outside the gene matches: 8. This CDR3 has 16 residues. CDR3 in DNA: TGTGCCAGCAGCTTACTGTCGGACAGGGTCCACAATGAGCAGTTCTTC. Translating it yields CASSLLSDRVHNEQFF.

V is TRBV4-3 and J is TRBJ1-1; D is perhaps TRBD1 (5 bases). CDR1 is LGHNA and CDR2 is YSLEER in the germline V gene. Trimming removed 0 bases at V and 6 bases at J, with 11 bases between. The CDR3 runs 14 residues. In DNA, the CDR3 is TGCGCCAGCAGCCAAGATATCCGCAGGGCTGAAGCTTTCTTT. Translation: CASSQDIRRAEAFF.

The count of this clone is one. The J gene is TRBJ1-1, the V gene TRBV10-3; possible D gene TRBD1, 6 bases. This CDR3 contains 15 residues. Trimming left V 1 base short and J 5 bases short, with 14 bases between. Per the germline V gene, CDR1 is ENHRY and CDR2 is SYGVKD. Written as DNA, the CDR3 is TGTGCCATCAGTGAGTTCGGCAGGGGAGAAACTGAAGCTTTCTTT. Encoded protein: CAISEFGRGETEAFF.

In its sample, this clone was seen once. The gene calls are TRBV19 and TRBJ1-2; D is uncertain. The CDR3 sequence is 12 residues long. CDR1 LNHDA and CDR2 SQIVND come from the germline V gene (reference sequence). The V end was cut by 7 bases, the J end by 4 bases, with 10 bases between. CDR3: CASTGPSYGYTF. CDR3 coding DNA: TGTGCCAGTACCGGCCCGTCCTATGGCTACACCTTC.

This sequence joins TRBV4-3 and TRBJ1-6, with D maybe TRBD1 (6 bases). Germline V gene data show CDR1 as LGHNA and CDR2 as YSLEER. This CDR3 contains 19 residues. Trimming pared 3 bases from V and 0 bases from J, leaving 18 bases between. This CDR3 is CASSHRVPDRSSYNSPLHF. The CDR3 nucleotides read TGCGCCAGCAGCCACAGAGTTCCGGACAGAAGCTCCTATAATTCACCCCTCCACTTT.

V and J are TRBV18 and TRBJ1-2, with D unclear. From germline, CDR1 is KGHSH and CDR2 LQKENI. Trimming took off 1 base at V and 4 bases at J, with 13 bases between the two ends. The CDR3 spans 15 residues. The DNA of the CDR3 is TGTGCCAGCTCACCACAACAACGGACTTTCTATGGCTACACCTTC. This translates into CASSPQQRTFYGYTF.

V is TRBV27 and J is TRBJ1-5, with D possibly being TRBD1 (5 bases). The CDR3 is 14 residues long. Trimming removed 6 bases from V and 3 bases from J, with 12 bases in between. Germline assignment: CDR1 MNHEY and CDR2 SMNVEV (reference sequence). The CDR3 spells CASRSGWDNQPQHF. The CDR3 DNA is TGTGCCAGCAGGTCAGGGTGGGACAATCAGCCCCAGCATTTT.

The rearrangement uses TRBV2 and TRBJ1-5; D uncertain. V lost 5 bases to trimming and J lost 2 bases, with 16 bases between them. The CDR3 consists of 16 residues. CDR1 is SNHLY, CDR2 FYNNEI, per germline. CDR3 residues: CASSPWPGRGNQPQHF. In nucleotides, the CDR3 is TGTGCCAGCAGTCCGTGGCCCGGAAGGGGCAATCAGCCCCAGCATTTT.

V usage is TRBV7-2 and J usage is TRBJ2-3; 9 bases are a match to TRBD2. With V trimmed by 5 bases and J by 2 bases, 5 bases remained unmatched. Germline loops: CDR1 SGHTA, CDR2 FQGNSA. CDR3 size: 15 residues. CDR3 amino acids: CASSPASGVTDTQYF. For the CDR3, the DNA is TGTGCCAGCAGCCCGGCTAGCGGGGTCACAGATACGCAGTATTTT.

The J gene is TRBJ2-5, the V gene TRBV7-2; TRBD2 agrees at 7 bases. The CDR3 extends over 14 amino acids. V gave up 8 bases and J gave up 0 bases; unmatched junction bases: 6. Germline-derived CDR1 and CDR2 are SGHTA and FQGNSA. The CDR3 nucleotides read TGTGCCAGCGGTCGCGGGGGAGACCAAGAGACCCAGTACTTC. Translating it yields CASGRGGDQETQYF.

The chain joins TRBV5-6 to TRBJ1-2; a possible D gene is TRBD1 (5 bases). The CDR3 length is 16 residues. V lost 4 bases and J 0 bases, leaving 16 bases between the germline ends. Germline assignment: CDR1 SGHDT and CDR2 YYEEEE. In nucleotides, the CDR3 is TGTGCCAGCAGCCGGGGACCGAGTGACCCTAACTATGGCTACACCTTC. Translating it yields CASSRGPSDPNYGYTF. Drawing the rest from reference TRBV5-6 and TRBJ1-2, the complete variable domain is DAGVTQSPTHLIKTRGQQVTLRCSPKSGHDTVSWYQQALGQGPQFIFQYYEEEERQRGNFPDRFSGHQFPNYSSELNVNALLLGDSALYLCASSRGPSDPNYGYTFGSGTRLTVV.

The V and J genes are TRBV2 and TRBJ2-7; 7 positions agree with TRBD2. Germline V gene sequence: CDR1 SNHLY, CDR2 FYNNEI. With V trimmed by 6 bases and J by 7 bases, 9 bases remained unmatched. The CDR3 runs 13 residues. The CDR3 coding sequence is TGTGCCAGCAGGGCCGGACTAGAAATAGAGCAGTACTTC. Translated: CASRAGLEIEQYF.

The CDR3: CASGLGLAGITDTQYF. CDR3 in DNA: TGTGCTAGTGGTTTGGGACTAGCGGGAATCACAGATACGCAGTATTTT. This chain connects TRBV12-5 to TRBJ2-3; TRBD2 agrees at 11 bases. From germline, CDR1 is LGHNT and CDR2 FRNRAP. Trimming at V came to 1 base and at J to 2 bases, leaving 2 bases not matched to a gene. The CDR3 totals 16 residues.

The chain uses TRBV2 and TRBJ1-5; D uncertain. V lost 0 bases and J 13 bases, leaving 13 bases between the germline ends. Germline loops: CDR1 SNHLY, CDR2 FYNNEI. The CDR3 length is 13 residues. For the CDR3, the DNA is TGTGCCAGCAGTGAAGCTATAGGAAATCCTCAGCATTTT. Translating gives CASSEAIGNPQHF.

The chain recombines TRBV25-1 with TRBJ2-1, with 8 bases aligning to TRBD1. The V segment lost 10 bases and the J segment 8 bases; nucleotides outside the gene matches: 7. This CDR3 spans 12 amino acids. Germline V gene lookup returns CDR1 MGHDK and CDR2 SYGVNS. The CDR3 nucleotides read TGTGCCACCGGATCCAGGGGGCATGAGCAGTTCTTC. It specifies CATGSRGHEQFF.

This sequence joins TRBV3-1 (or the pseudogene TRBV3-2) and TRBJ2-1; D is possibly TRBD1 (6 bases). Trimming left V 1 base short and J 8 bases short, with 15 bases between. The CDR3 sequence is 15 residues long. From germline, CDR1 is LGHDT and CDR2 YNNKEL (reference sequence). The CDR3 here is CASSQGPARGYEQFF. In DNA form, the CDR3 reads TGTGCCAGCAGCCAAGGGCCGGCTAGGGGGTATGAGCAGTTCTTC.

A remark on this clone: Other DNA sequences in this specimen translate into the identical CDR3. The chain uses TRBV9 and TRBJ2-7, with D possibly matching TRBD1 (5 bases). The CDR3 is 14 residues long. Germline values: CDR1 SGDLS, CDR2 YYNGEE. The V end was cut by 0 bases, the J end by 2 bases, with 9 bases between. The CDR3, as DNA: TGTGCCAGCAGCGTAGGGGTAGGGGCCTACGAGCAGTACTTC. Amino acid sequence: CASSVGVGAYEQYF.

The chain combines TRBV18 with TRBJ2-5; D is perhaps TRBD1 (5 bases). The V gene lost 2 bases and the J gene lost 5 bases, with 12 bases spanning the gap. This CDR3 contains 14 residues. Germline CDR1 is KGHSH and CDR2 is LQKENI. CDR3 sequence: CASSPDSASETQYF. The CDR3 coding sequence is TGTGCCAGCTCACCAGACAGCGCCTCGGAGACCCAGTACTTC.